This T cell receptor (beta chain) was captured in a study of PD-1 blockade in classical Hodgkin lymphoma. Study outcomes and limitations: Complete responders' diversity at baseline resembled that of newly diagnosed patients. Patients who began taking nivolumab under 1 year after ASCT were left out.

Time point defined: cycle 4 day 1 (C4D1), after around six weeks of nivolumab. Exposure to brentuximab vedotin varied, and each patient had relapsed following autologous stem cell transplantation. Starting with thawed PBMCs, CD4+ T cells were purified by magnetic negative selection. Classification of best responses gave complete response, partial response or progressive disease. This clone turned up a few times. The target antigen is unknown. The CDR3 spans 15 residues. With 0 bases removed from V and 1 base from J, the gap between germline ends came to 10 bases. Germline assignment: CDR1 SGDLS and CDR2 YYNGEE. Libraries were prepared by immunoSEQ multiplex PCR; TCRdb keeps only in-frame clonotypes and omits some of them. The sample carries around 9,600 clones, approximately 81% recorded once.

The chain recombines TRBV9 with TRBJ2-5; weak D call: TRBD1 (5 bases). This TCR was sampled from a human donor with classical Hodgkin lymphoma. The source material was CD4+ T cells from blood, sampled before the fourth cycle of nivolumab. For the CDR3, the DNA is TGTGCCAGCAGCGTAGCGGCCGACAGCCAAGAGACCCAGTACTTC. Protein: CASSVAADSQETQYF.